This TCR beta chain was captured in a study of T-cell memory formation after mild COVID-19. The wider study: TCR clusters showed largely donor specificity. General observations from the study: Contracting clones, day 15 to 85, had balanced CD4/CD8, and later expanders favored CD4+.

TCR alpha and TCR beta cDNA libraries with sample barcodes and UMIs came from 5'RACE using constant-segment primers. TCRdb used MiXCR to reprocess the 5' RACE reads, holding one entry per CDR3 protein. The sample contains 380,000 or so distinct CDR3 sequences, around 14% of which appear only once. Remarks on this clonotype: What it binds is unknown.

This clonotype was sampled from a man aged 18 to 30 who had mild COVID-19 (a few samples of this study predate the infection). Cell type and time point are not known. Source material: PBMCs or a T cell subset sorted from them (not recorded which).

Here the CDR3 DNA reads TGCGCCAGCAGCCAAGAGGAGGGGGCGAACTATGGCTACACCTTC. Translating it yields CASSQEEGANYGYTF. This rearrangement joins TRBV4-3 to TRBJ1-2; 7 bases align to TRBD1. In germline, CDR1 is LGHNA, CDR2 YSLEER. CDR3 length: 15 residues. V lost 0 bases to trimming and J lost 2 bases; unmatched junction nucleotides: 3.